The subject of this entry is one TCR beta chain. Its specific antigen is unknown. No much larger clonotype is one base removed from it; base qualities were not supplied. Memory CD4+ T cells were isolated as CD4+CD45RO+CD25- cells. Tregs, naive and memory CD4+ T cells from tumor, blood and ipsilateral draining lymph nodes of five or six breast cancer patients underwent full-length TCR alpha and beta sequencing. Tumor tissue and lymph nodes obtained by ipsilateral axillary dissection were perfused with PBS, cut into small pieces and digested using collagenase I and hyaluronidase. FACS confirmed that the sorted cell populations were more than 90% pure. Full-length TCR variable regions were amplified by 5' RACE PCR using constant-region reverse primers, and then by semi-nested PCR using Nested Universal Primer A. Using the ReliaPrep RNA Cell Miniprep System, total RNA was extracted, and the SMARTer RACE 5'/3' Kit was then used to reverse transcribe the RNA into 5'RACE-ready cDNA. Multiplex adaptors were used to barcode full-length TCR alpha and beta libraries, and the barcoded libraries were sequenced on an Illumina MiSeq. For the original study's pipeline: For each of nine subset-tissue groups, sequencing data from the five patients were combined, and the groups were compared by unsupervised clustering of TCR gene usage. The Morisita-Horn index, with shared sequences weighted by their contribution to each repertoire, was used to calculate repertoire similarity. TCRdb reprocessing: public reads trimmed at Q25 with fastp, clones called with MiXCR, in-frame beta chains kept. Here each entry gathers all rows of one CDR3 protein and keeps the most common genes and DNA. TCRdb, not the authors, supplied the V and J calls. In this sample the table shows 35,000 to 50,000 distinct CDR3 sequences, 30% of which occur a single time. 4% to 5% of the sample is taken by the ten largest.

V and J are truncated by 3 bases and 1 base respectively, leaving an intervening sequence of 12 bases. CDR1 DFQATT and CDR2 SNEGSKA were looked up in the germline V gene (reference sequence). Spanning cysteine to phenylalanine, the CDR3 consists of 15 amino acids. Only the CDR3 portion is preserved as DNA: 45 bases, with reading frame beginning at the first base. The sample belongs to a study (dated by TCRdb to about 2015). Background for the entire study: Whether tumor-infiltrating Tregs in breast cancer are recruited from blood Tregs or converted in situ from other CD4+ T cell subsets was tested.

Broad study findings and their caveats: Validation in the larger cohort was restricted to a single TCR beta V-J rearrangement rather than whole repertoires. Tumor memory CD4+ T cell TCR gene usage was found to cluster with blood and lymph node memory CD4+ cells and with lymph node naive CD4+ cells. The greatest overlap of tumor-infiltrating Treg TCR alpha and beta sequences was observed with tumor naive CD4+ T cells, followed by blood naive CD4+ T cells.

The rearranged chain carries TRBV20-1 and TRBJ2-2, with a tentative D gene TRBD2 over 5 matching bases. The sequencing input was tumor-infiltrating memory CD4+ T cells sorted from the breast tumor. Interpreted using the paper, the cell subset or site label stands for: memory CD4+ T cells, CD4+CD45RO+CD25-. The sequence was collected from a female donor with breast cancer. CDR3 protein: CSASPLAMNTGELFF. The DNA sequence reads TGCAGTGCTAGTCCTCTAGCCATGAACACCGGGGAGCTGTTTTTT.